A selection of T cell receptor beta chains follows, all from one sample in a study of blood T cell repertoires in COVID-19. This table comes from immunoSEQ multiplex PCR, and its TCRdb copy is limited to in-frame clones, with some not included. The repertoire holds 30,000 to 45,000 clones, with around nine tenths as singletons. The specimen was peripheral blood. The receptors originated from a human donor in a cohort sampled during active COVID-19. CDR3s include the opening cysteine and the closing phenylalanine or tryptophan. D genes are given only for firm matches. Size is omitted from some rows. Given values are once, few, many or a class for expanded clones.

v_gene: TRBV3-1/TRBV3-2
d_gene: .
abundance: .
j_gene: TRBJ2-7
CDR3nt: TGTGCCAGCAGCCAAGATGTGAGGAGATACGAGCAGTACTTC
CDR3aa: CASSQDVRRYEQYF

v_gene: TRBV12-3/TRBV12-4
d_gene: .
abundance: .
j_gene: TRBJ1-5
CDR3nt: TGTGCCAGCAGTGGAGGAAGCAATCAGCCCCAGCATTTT
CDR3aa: CASSGGSNQPQHF

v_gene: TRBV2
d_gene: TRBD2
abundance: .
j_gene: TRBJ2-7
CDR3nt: TGTGCCACTGGGGGGACTAGCGGGGTGTACGAGCAGTACTTC
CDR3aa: CATGGTSGVYEQYF

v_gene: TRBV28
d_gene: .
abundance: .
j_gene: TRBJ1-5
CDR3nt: TGTGCCAGCAGTTTAATTCCAGGGCCCCAGCCCCAGCATTTT
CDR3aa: CASSLIPGPQPQHF

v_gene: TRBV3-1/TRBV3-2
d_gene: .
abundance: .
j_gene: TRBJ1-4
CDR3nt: TGTGCCAGCAGCCCCCCATGGGGCAGCGGGGAAAAACTGTTTTTT
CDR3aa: CASSPPWGSGEKLFF

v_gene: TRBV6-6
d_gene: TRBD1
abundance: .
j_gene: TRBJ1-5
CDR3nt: TGTGCCAGCAGCCCCGGACAGGGACTGAGCAATCAGCCCCAGCATTTT
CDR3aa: CASSPGQGLSNQPQHF

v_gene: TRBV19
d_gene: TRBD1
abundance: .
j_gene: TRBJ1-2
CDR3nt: TGTGCCAGTAGTATAGATCGACGGACAGGGCCTAACTATGGCTACACCTTC
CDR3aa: CASSIDRRTGPNYGYTF

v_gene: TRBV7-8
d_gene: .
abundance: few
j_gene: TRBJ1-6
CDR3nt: TGTGCCAGCAGCTTGCTACAGGGTCCTAATTCACCCCTCCACTTT
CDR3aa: CASSLLQGPNSPLHF

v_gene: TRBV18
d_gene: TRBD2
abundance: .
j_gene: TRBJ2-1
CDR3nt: TGTGCCAGCTCACCAGAGTCTAGCGGGATATACAATGAGCAGTTCTTC
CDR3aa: CASSPESSGIYNEQFF

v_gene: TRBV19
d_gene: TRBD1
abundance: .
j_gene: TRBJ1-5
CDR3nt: TGTGCCAGTAGTATAGGGACAGGGTATCAGCCCCAGCATTTT
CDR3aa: CASSIGTGYQPQHF

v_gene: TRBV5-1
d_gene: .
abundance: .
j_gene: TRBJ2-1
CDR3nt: TGCGCCAGCAGCTTGGGCGGGACAGCGAGCTCCTACAATGAGCAGTTCTTC
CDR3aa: CASSLGGTASSYNEQFF

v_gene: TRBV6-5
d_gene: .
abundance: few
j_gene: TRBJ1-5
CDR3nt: TGTGCCAGCAGTCCCTCCAGGGGTAGCAATCAGCCCCAGCATTTT
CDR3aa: CASSPSRGSNQPQHF

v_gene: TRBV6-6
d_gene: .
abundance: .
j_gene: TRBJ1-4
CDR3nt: TGTGCCAGCAGTGGCCCGACAGCCGAAAAACTGTTTTTT
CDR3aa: CASSGPTAEKLFF

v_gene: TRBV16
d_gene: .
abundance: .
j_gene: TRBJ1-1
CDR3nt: TGTGCCAGCAGCCCGTACTTAGTGGTGAGGTCGAACACTGAAGCTTTCTTT
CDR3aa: CASSPYLVVRSNTEAFF

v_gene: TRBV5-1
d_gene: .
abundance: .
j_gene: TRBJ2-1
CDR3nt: TGCGCCAGCAGCTTGGCGGCAGGGATGGATGAGCAGTTCTTC
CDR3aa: CASSLAAGMDEQFF

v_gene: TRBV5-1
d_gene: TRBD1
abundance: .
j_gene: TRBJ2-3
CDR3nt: TGCGCCAGCAGCCGGGACAGAACAGATACGCAGTATTTT
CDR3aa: CASSRDRTDTQYF

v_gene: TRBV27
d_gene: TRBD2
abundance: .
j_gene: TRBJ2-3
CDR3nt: TGTGCCAGCAGTTTATCGGCTCTCGCCGGTCGGGGGGGCCCGGATACGCAGTATTTT
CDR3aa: CASSLSALAGRGGPDTQYF

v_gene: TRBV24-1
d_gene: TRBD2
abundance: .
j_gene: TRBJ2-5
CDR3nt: TGTGCCACCAGTGATTCAGTAGCGGGAGGGCCTTATCAAGAGACCCAGTACTTC
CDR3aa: CATSDSVAGGPYQETQYF

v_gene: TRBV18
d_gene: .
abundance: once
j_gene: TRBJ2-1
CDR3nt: TGTGCCAGCTCACCTCTGGGACTCGAAAACAATGAGCAGTTCTTC
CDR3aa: CASSPLGLENNEQFF

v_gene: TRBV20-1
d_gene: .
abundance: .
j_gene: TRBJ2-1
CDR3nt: TGCAGTGCTAGTAGCCTCTCACGTCGGGATGAGCAGTTCTTC
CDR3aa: CSASSLSRRDEQFF

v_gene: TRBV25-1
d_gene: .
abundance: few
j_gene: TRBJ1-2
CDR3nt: TGTGCCAGCAGTGAACCGGGCGGGGGGCGCGTTGGCTACACCTTC
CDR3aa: CASSEPGGGRVGYTF

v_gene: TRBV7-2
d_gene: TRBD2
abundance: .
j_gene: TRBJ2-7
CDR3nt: TGTGCCAGCAGCCCCCGGACTAGCGGGAGCTACGAGCAGTACTTC
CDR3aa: CASSPRTSGSYEQYF

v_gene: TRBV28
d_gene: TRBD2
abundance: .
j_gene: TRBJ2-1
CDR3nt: TGTGCCAGCAGCCGTTCGTCGGCGGGAGGCTATGAGCAGTTCTTC
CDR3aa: CASSRSSAGGYEQFF

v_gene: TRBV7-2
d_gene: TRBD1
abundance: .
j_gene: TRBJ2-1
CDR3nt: TGTGCCAGCAGCTTTTGGGGACAGTTATACAATGAGCAGTTCTTC
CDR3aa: CASSFWGQLYNEQFF

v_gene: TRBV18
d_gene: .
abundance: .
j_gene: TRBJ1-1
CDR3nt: TGTGCCAGCTCACCATGGGGGGAAGAAGCTTTCTTT
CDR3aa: CASSPWGEEAFF

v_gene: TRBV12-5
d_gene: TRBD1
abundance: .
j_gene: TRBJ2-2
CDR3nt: TGTGCTAGTGGTACCATCCGGGACAGGGGGCGTAAAACCGGGGAGCTGTTTTTT
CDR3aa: CASGTIRDRGRKTGELFF

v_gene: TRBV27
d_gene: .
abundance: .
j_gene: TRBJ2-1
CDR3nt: TGTGCCAGCAGTTCCAGACAGGTCTGGGTTGCATTCAATGAGCAGTTCTTC
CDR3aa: CASSSRQVWVAFNEQFF

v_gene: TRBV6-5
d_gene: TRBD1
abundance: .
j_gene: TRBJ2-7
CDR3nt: TGTGCCAGCAGTCCCACAGGGGTCTTCTCCTACGAGCAGTACTTC
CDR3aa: CASSPTGVFSYEQYF

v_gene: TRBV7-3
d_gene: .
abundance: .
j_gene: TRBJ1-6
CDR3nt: TGTGCCAGCAGCTTCAGGGGCAGAGGGTCACCCCTCCACTTT
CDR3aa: CASSFRGRGSPLHF

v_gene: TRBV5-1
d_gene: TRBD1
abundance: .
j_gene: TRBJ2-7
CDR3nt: TGCGCCAGCAGCATAGACAGGGTTGGGGAGCAGTACTTC
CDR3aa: CASSIDRVGEQYF

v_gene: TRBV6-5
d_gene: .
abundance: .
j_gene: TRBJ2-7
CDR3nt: TGTGCCAGCAGTTACGCGACGGGATATGACGAGCAGTACTTC
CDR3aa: CASSYATGYDEQYF

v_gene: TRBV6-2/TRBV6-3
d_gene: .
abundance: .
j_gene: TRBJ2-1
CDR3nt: TGTGCCAGCAGCCAGGACTATCTCAATGAGCAGTTCTTC
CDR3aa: CASSQDYLNEQFF

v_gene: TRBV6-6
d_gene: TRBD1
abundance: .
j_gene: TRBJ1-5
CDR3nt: TGTGCCAGCGCCATGACAGGGCGTAGCAATCAGCCCCAGCATTTT
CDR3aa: CASAMTGRSNQPQHF